This T cell receptor beta chain was obtained from a study of shared T cell receptors in the human thymus. The CDR3 consists of 15 residues. Between the trimmed V and J ends, which lost 9 bases and 2 bases, there was a span of 19 bases. Germline CDR1 reads SEHNR; CDR2 reads FQNEAQ (reference sequence). The method was immunoSEQ multiplex PCR; TCRdb's version includes in-frame clones alone and lacks a portion of them. The sample consists of some 660,000 clones, approximately 87% of them appearing once. Separately, the same data were catalogued under a study of human thymus T cells. In that study: Related research reported highly overlapping thymic repertoires among unrelated individuals.

The rearrangement joins TRBV7-9 to TRBJ1-1; D call uncertain. The sequencing input was thymocytes. The sequence came from a boy under two years old with a congenital heart defect. CDR3 region: CASYPPLTVNTEAFF. The CDR3 DNA reads as TGTGCCAGTTATCCTCCACTCACAGTAAACACTGAAGCTTTCTTT.